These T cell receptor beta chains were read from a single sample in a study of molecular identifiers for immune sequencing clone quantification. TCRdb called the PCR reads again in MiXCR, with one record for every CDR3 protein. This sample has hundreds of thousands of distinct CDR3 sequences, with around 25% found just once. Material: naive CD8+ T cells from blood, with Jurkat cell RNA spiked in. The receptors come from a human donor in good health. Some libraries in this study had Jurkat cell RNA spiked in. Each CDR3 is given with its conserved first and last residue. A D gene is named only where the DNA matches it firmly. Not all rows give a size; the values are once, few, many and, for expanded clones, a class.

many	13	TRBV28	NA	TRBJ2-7	CASSLRVTYEQYF	TGTGCCAGCAGTTTAAGGGTAACCTACGAGCAGTACTTC
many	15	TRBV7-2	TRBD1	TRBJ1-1	CASSLLTGGFSEAFF	TGTGCCAGCAGCTTATTGACAGGGGGTTTCTCTGAAGCTTTCTTT
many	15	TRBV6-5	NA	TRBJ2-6	CATGLRQIGANVLTF	TGTGCCACCGGATTAAGACAGATCGGGGCCAACGTCCTGACTTTC
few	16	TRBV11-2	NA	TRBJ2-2	CASSLGPLGYTGELFF	TGTGCCAGCAGCTTAGGTCCTTTGGGGTACACCGGGGAGCTGTTTTTT
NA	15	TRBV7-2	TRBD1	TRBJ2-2	CASSIETGGTGELFF	TGTGCCAGCAGCATTGAGACAGGGGGTACCGGGGAGCTGTTTTTT
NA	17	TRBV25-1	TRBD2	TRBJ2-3	CASSANPSGGVLDTQYF	TGTGCCAGCAGTGCCAACCCTAGCGGGGGGGTTCTAGATACGCAGTATTTT
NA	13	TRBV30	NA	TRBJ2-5	CAWRGVGEETQYF	TGTGCCTGGAGGGGGGTGGGAGAAGAGACCCAGTACTTC
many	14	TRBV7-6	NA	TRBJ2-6	CASSLVVGANVLTF	TGTGCCAGCAGCTTAGTCGTTGGGGCCAACGTCCTGACTTTC
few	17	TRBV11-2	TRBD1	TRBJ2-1	CASSSDRLDRGMGEQFF	TGTGCCAGCAGCTCGGATCGCCTGGACAGGGGAATGGGTGAGCAGTTCTTC
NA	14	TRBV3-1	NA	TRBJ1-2	CASSQDWGLYGYTF	TGTGCCAGCAGCCAAGATTGGGGACTCTATGGCTACACCTTC
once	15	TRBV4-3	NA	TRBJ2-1	CASSQVGRIKREQFF	TGCGCCAGCAGCCAAGTAGGGAGAATTAAACGTGAGCAGTTCTTC
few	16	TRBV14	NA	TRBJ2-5	CASSQEPIWGRETPYF	TGTGCCAGCAGCCAAGAGCCCATCTGGGGGCGGGAGACCCCGTACTTC
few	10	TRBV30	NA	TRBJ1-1	CAWRGAEAFF	TGTGCCTGGAGGGGCGCTGAAGCTTTCTTT
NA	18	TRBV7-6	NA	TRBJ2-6	CAGSLVAGYSLLTNVLTF	TGTGCCGGCAGCTTAGTCGCGGGGTACTCTCTTTTGACCAACGTCCTGACTTTC
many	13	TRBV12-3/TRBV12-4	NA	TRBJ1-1	CASSLRAVTEAFF	TGTGCCAGCAGTTTAAGGGCGGTCACTGAAGCTTTCTTT
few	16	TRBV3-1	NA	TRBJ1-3	CASSSRDTSSGNTIYF	TGTGCCAGCAGTTCGAGGGACACCAGCTCTGGAAACACCATATATTTT
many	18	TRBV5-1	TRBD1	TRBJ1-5	CASSQTGTGGRDNQPQHF	TGCGCCAGCAGCCAAACCGGGACAGGGGGCAGAGACAATCAGCCCCAGCATTTT
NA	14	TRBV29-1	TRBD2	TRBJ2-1	CSTSGTSGLDEQFF	TGCAGCACCTCCGGGACTAGCGGGCTTGATGAGCAGTTCTTC
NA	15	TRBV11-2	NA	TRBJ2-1	CASSTGTLRSNEQFF	TGTGCCAGCAGCACCGGGACTCTTCGTTCCAATGAGCAGTTCTTC
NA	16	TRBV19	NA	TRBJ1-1	CASSIGSRGGGTEAFF	TGTGCCAGTAGTATCGGATCAAGGGGGGGAGGCACTGAAGCTTTCTTT
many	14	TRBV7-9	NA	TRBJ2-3	CASSLNYYTDTQYF	TGTGCCAGCAGCTTGAACTATTATACAGATACGCAGTATTTT
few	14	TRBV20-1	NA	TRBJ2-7	CSARAPGEIYEQYF	TGCAGTGCTAGAGCGCCGGGGGAAATCTACGAGCAGTACTTC
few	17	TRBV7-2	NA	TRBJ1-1	CASSLALILGGVTEAFF	TGTGCCAGCAGCTTAGCGCTAATTCTGGGGGGGGTCACTGAAGCTTTCTTT
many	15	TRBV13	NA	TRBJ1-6	CATKVMAEYNSPLHF	TGTGCCACCAAGGTCATGGCTGAGTATAATTCACCCCTCCACTTT
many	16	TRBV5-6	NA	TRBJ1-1	CASSFWGGLMNTEAFF	TGTGCCAGCAGCTTTTGGGGAGGTCTCATGAACACTGAAGCTTTCTTT
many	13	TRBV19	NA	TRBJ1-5	CASSRNNYQPQHF	TGTGCCAGTAGTCGAAACAACTATCAGCCCCAGCATTTT
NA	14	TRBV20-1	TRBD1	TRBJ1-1	CSARVDREWGEAFF	TGCAGTGCTAGAGTCGACAGGGAATGGGGTGAAGCTTTCTTT
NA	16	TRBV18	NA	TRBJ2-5	CASSPGFVAGEETQYF	TGTGCCAGCTCACCCGGTTTTGTGGCAGGCGAAGAGACCCAGTACTTC
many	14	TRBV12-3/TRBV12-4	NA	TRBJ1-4	CASSPHFGDEKLFF	TGTGCCAGCAGCCCACATTTCGGTGACGAAAAACTGTTTTTT
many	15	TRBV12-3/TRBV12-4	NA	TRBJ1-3	CASTPGRSVGNTIYF	TGTGCCAGCACCCCGGGCCGATCGGTAGGAAACACCATATATTTT
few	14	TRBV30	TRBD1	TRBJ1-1	CAWSVRQGGPEAFF	TGTGCCTGGAGTGTAAGACAGGGGGGGCCTGAAGCTTTCTTT
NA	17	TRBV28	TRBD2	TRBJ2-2	CASSRPGLQANTGELFF	TGTGCCAGCAGTAGACCGGGACTACAGGCGAACACCGGGGAGCTGTTTTTT
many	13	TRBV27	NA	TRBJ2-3	CASSPGGLDTQYF	TGTGCCAGCAGTCCCGGGGGGCTGGATACGCAGTATTTT
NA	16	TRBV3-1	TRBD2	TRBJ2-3	CASCRGTSGRADTQYF	TGTGCCAGCTGCCGCGGGACTAGCGGGAGGGCAGATACGCAGTATTTT
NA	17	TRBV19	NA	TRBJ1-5	CASSIGLGLGGNQPQHF	TGTGCCAGTAGTATTGGACTCGGTTTGGGGGGCAATCAGCCCCAGCATTTT
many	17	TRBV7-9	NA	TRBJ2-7	CASSLLNAGPGGYEQYF	TGTGCCAGCAGCTTACTCAACGCCGGGCCCGGGGGCTACGAGCAGTACTTC
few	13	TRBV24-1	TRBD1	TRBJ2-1	CATSDDRGFEQFF	TGTGCCACCAGTGATGACAGGGGCTTTGAGCAGTTCTTC
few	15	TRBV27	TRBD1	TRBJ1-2	CASSPWTGDYYGYTF	TGTGCCAGCAGTCCCTGGACAGGAGACTACTATGGCTACACCTTC
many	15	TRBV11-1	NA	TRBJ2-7	CASSQNRGGLYEQYF	TGTGCCAGCAGCCAGAACCGTGGCGGACTCTACGAGCAGTACTTC
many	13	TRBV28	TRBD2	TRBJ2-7	CASSQAGTYEQYF	TGCGCCAGCAGCCAAGCGGGGACCTACGAGCAGTACTTC
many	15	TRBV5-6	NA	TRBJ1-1	CASSPWEGLDTEAFF	TGTGCCAGCAGCCCATGGGAGGGGTTGGACACTGAAGCTTTCTTT
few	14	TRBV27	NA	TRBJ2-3	CASAGIGVADTQYF	TGTGCCAGCGCCGGGATCGGCGTCGCAGATACGCAGTATTTT